Included here is one TCR beta chain sequence, with context. Its antigen is currently unknown. These data are taken from a study of shared clonotypes between healthy human individuals. As for the study in general: Donors had three CD4 naive, three CD4 memory, two CD8 naive and one CD8 memory plate apiece.

Study results and caveats: It was the non-shared clonotypes that had lower generation probabilities than clonotypes shared by all four donors.

Deep level was the assay's run setting. Using immunoSEQ multiplex PCR, the repertoire was profiled, and TCRdb retains in-frame clones only, with some absent. This repertoire shows around 1.5 million clones, approximately 98% found once; its top ten account for approximately 0.45%. The CDR3 spans 15 residues. The germline V gene encodes CDR1 MGHDK and CDR2 SYGVNS. V lost 5 bases and J 7 bases, leaving 17 bases between the germline ends. The sample was naive CD4+ T cells sorted from blood. As for subset: CD45RA+ positively selected. The receptor was derived from a man under 40 in good health. J is TRBJ1-4 and V is TRBV25-1, with D possibly TRBD1 on 5 matching bases. CDR3 residues: CASSSLRDQGEKLFF. CDR3 in DNA: TGTGCCAGCAGTTCTCTCAGGGATCAAGGTGAAAAACTGTTTTTT.